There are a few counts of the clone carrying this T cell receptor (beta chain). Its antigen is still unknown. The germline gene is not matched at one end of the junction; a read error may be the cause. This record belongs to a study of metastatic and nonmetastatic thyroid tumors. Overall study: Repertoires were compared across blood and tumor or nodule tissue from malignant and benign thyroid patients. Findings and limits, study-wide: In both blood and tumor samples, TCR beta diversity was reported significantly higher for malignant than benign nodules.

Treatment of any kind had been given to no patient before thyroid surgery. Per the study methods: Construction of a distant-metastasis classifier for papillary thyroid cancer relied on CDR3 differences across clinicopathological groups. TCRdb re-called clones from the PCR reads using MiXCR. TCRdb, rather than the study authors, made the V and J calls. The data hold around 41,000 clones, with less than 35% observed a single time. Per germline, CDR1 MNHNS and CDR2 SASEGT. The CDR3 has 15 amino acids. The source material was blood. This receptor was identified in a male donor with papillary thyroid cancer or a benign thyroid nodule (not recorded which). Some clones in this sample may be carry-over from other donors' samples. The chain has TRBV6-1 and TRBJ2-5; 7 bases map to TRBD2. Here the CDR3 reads CASSGIAGEKETPDF. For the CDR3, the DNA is TGTGCCAGCAGCGGAATCGCGGGAGAAAAAGAGACCCCGGACTTC.